The 28 T cell receptor beta chains in this list originate from one sample, sequenced in a study of T cell changes during pregnancy in multiple sclerosis. Generated by immunoSEQ multiplex PCR, the TCRdb table keeps only in-frame clones and is missing some. This table has around 100,000 clones, more than 90% appearing once. Here the sequenced sample was peripheral blood, taken in the second trimester of pregnancy. These receptors all stem from a female donor with multiple sclerosis, enrolled in a pregnancy study.

The chain is built from TRBV6-1 and TRBJ2-1; 9 nucleotides align to TRBD1. The CDR3 is 14 residues long. Germline loops: CDR1 MNHNS, CDR2 SASEGT. J gave up 8 bases and V 9 bases, and 11 bases lay outside the gene matches. The chain's CDR3 is CASRLGTGRDEQFF. DNA of the CDR3: TGTGCCAGTCGACTTGGGACAGGGAGGGATGAGCAGTTCTTC.

The CDR3 DNA is TGCGCCAGCAGCTCTAATACAGGGTCTTCTGAAGCTTTCTTT. Amino acids: CASSSNTGSSEAFF. The chain recombines TRBV5-1 with TRBJ1-1; weak D call: TRBD1 (6 bases). Trimming removed 3 bases at V and 6 bases at J, with 15 bases between. The CDR3 extends over 14 amino acids. Germline values: CDR1 SGHRS, CDR2 YFSETQ.

The chain combines TRBV5-1 with TRBJ1-6, with no clear D. Germline CDR1 is SGHRS and CDR2 is YFSETQ. The ends were cut back, 0 bases at V and 10 bases at J, with 14 bases in the middle. The CDR3 consists of 15 residues. CDR3 in DNA: TGCGCCAGCAGCTTGGGCAACGGCCTCGGGTCACCCCTCCACTTT. The encoded protein is CASSLGNGLGSPLHF.

This clone occurred once. The genes are TRBV6-1 and TRBJ1-2; 9 nucleotides match TRBD1. CDR1 is MNHNS and CDR2 is SASEGT in the germline V gene. V dropped 2 bases and J dropped 7; count of bases not matched to a gene: 8. The length of the CDR3 is 15 residues. The CDR3 nucleotides are TGTGCCAGCAGTGAACCTGGGACAGGGTGGGGTGGCTACACCTTC. This encodes CASSEPGTGWGGYTF.

This clone occurred a few times. The genes are TRBV28 and TRBJ1-1, with TRBD1 identical over 7 bases. The junction had 15 bases not matched to a gene; V was cut back by 7 bases and J by 4 bases. The germline V gene encodes CDR1 MDHEN and CDR2 SYDVKM. The CDR3 is made up of 16 amino acids. CDR3 in DNA: TGTGCCAGCACCTGGGGGACAGCAAGTAGATTCACTGAAGCTTTCTTT. Its protein product is CASTWGTASRFTEAFF.

The gene calls are TRBV29-1 and TRBJ1-5; D is possibly TRBD1 (5 bases). Germline values: CDR1 SQVTM, CDR2 ANQGSEA. This CDR3 has 15 residues. V lost 1 base and J 2 bases, leaving 12 bases between the germline ends. The CDR3 nucleotides are TGCAGCGTTGAAGTGGGGGGGAATGGCAATCAGCCCCAGCATTTT. Residues: CSVEVGGNGNQPQHF.

This rearrangement joins TRBV11-2 to TRBJ1-5; no firm D call. This CDR3 spans 15 amino acids. Germline assignment: CDR1 SGHAT and CDR2 FQNNGV. With 0 bases removed from V and 5 bases from J, the gap between germline ends came to 11 bases. CDR3 coding DNA: TGTGCCAGCAGCTTAGATTGGAGGGTCGATCAGCCCCAGCATTTT. Translation gives CASSLDWRVDQPQHF.

V usage is TRBV9 and J usage is TRBJ1-4; 8 bases match TRBD1. CDR3 length: 17 residues. Germline assignment: CDR1 SGDLS and CDR2 YYNGEE. V dropped 0 bases and J dropped 8; count of bases not matched to a gene: 12. CDR3 sequence: CASSVGSSTGGDEKLFF. CDR3 DNA sequence: TGTGCCAGCAGCGTAGGGTCGAGCACAGGGGGGGACGAAAAACTGTTTTTT.

V and J are TRBV19 and TRBJ1-2; 9 bases map to TRBD1. The CDR3 runs to 15 residues. Germline loops: CDR1 LNHDA, CDR2 SQIVND (reference sequence). The junction had 13 bases not matched to a gene; V was cut back by 6 bases and J by 8 bases. DNA of the CDR3: TGTGCCAGTAGACCCAGATCCGGGACAGGGAACGGCTACACCTTC. Its protein is CASRPRSGTGNGYTF. Supplemented by reference TRBV19 and TRBJ1-2, the full variable domain reads DGGITQSPKYLFRKEGQNVTLSCEQNLNHDAMYWYRQDPGQGLRLIYYSQIVNDFQKGDIAEGYSVSREKKESFPLTVTSAQKNPTAFYLCASRPRSGTGNGYTFGSGTRLTVV.

The rearrangement uses TRBV4-1 and TRBJ1-2, with D possibly matching TRBD1 (6 bases). V was pared by 0 bases and J by 7 bases, with 15 bases between. The CDR3 runs 15 residues. CDR1 is MGHRA, CDR2 YSYEKL, per germline. CDR3 nucleotides: TGCGCCAGCAGCCAAGAGACAGGAAGGGTAGGTGGCTACACCTTC. It specifies CASSQETGRVGGYTF.

The V gene is TRBV6-1, the J gene TRBJ2-4, with D maybe TRBD1 (5 bases). The CDR3 contains 13 residues. The germline gives CDR1 MNHNS, CDR2 SASEGT. The germline V and J ends were trimmed by 7 bases and 2 bases, with 9 bases remaining between them. The CDR3 sequence: CASTKGTKNIQYF. The DNA for the CDR3 is TGTGCCAGCACTAAGGGGACCAAAAACATTCAGTACTTC.

The chain carries TRBV5-1 and TRBJ2-3; maybe TRBD2 (5 bases). Trimming pared 0 bases from V and 0 bases from J, leaving 8 bases between. CDR1 is SGHRS and CDR2 is YFSETQ in the germline V gene. The CDR3 covers 15 residues. CDR3 in amino acids: CASSLDPGSTDTQYF. CDR3 bases: TGCGCCAGCAGCTTGGATCCGGGGAGCACAGATACGCAGTATTTT. Based on the CDR3 plus reference TRBV5-1 and TRBJ2-3, the full variable domain is KAGVTQTPRYLIKTRGQQVTLSCSPISGHRSVSWYQQTPGQGLQFLFEYFSETQRNKGNFPGRFSGRQFSNSRSEMNVSTLELGDSALYLCASSLDPGSTDTQYFGPGTRLTVL.

The chain links TRBV5-1 to TRBJ1-6, with a possible D match to TRBD1 (5 bases). The CDR3 spans 14 residues. The germline V and J ends were trimmed by 4 bases and 10 bases, with 15 bases remaining between them. Per the germline V gene, CDR1 is SGHRS and CDR2 is YFSETQ. The CDR3 loop reads CASSRTPGSSPLHF. CDR3 sequence (DNA): TGCGCCAGCAGCCGCACACCAGGGTCATCACCCCTCCACTTT.

The chain is built from TRBV9 and TRBJ2-7; 8 bases align to TRBD1. The V and J ends lost 3 bases and 4 bases, in that order; junction bases with no gene match: 0. The CDR3 length is 12 residues. Germline-derived CDR1 and CDR2 are SGDLS and YYNGEE. The CDR3 coding sequence is TGTGCCAGCAGCGGACAGGGGTACGAGCAGTACTTC. Protein product: CASSGQGYEQYF.

V usage is TRBV5-1 and J usage is TRBJ2-1; possibly TRBD2 for D (6 bases). The CDR3 contains 18 residues. Germline-derived CDR1 and CDR2 are SGHRS and YFSETQ. Trimming pared 0 bases from V and 2 bases from J, leaving 18 bases between. CDR3 sequence (DNA): TGCGCCAGCAGCTTGGGGGCTAGCGCGACCCCTACCTACAATGAGCAGTTCTTC. Protein sequence: CASSLGASATPTYNEQFF.

CDR3 sequence reads: CASSLVGLAGFTDTQYF. The DNA for the CDR3 is TGTGCCAGCAGTTTAGTGGGGCTAGCGGGATTCACAGATACGCAGTATTTT. J is TRBJ2-3 and V is TRBV27, with 9 nucleotides matching TRBD2. Germline values: CDR1 MNHEY, CDR2 SMNVEV (reference sequence). The CDR3 totals 17 residues. V lost 2 bases and J lost 2; bases outside the gene matches: 8.

This rearrangement joins TRBV19 to TRBJ2-5; D unclear. Trimming stripped 6 bases from V and 1 base from J, with 15 bases between. The CDR3 length is 15 residues. Germline values: CDR1 LNHDA, CDR2 SQIVND (reference sequence). This chain's CDR3 is CASSRSPAVQETQYF. CDR3 coding DNA: TGTGCCAGTAGCAGATCCCCCGCAGTCCAAGAGACCCAGTACTTC. Drawing the rest from reference TRBV19 and TRBJ2-5, the complete variable domain is DGGITQSPKYLFRKEGQNVTLSCEQNLNHDAMYWYRQDPGQGLRLIYYSQIVNDFQKGDIAEGYSVSREKKESFPLTVTSAQKNPTAFYLCASSRSPAVQETQYFGPGTRLLVL.

The chain recombines TRBV15 with TRBJ2-1, with 11 bases that match TRBD2. The CDR3 runs to 16 residues. Germline V gene sequence: CDR1 LNHNV, CDR2 YYDKDF (reference sequence). Trimming took 5 bases from V and 10 from J; bases not matched to a gene: 13. The CDR3: CATSVLAGGPDGEQFF. The CDR3 nucleotides are TGTGCCACCAGCGTTCTAGCGGGAGGCCCTGACGGGGAGCAGTTCTTC.

DNA for the CDR3: TGTGCCAGCAGTGAAACGGTTCCCGGGGAGCTGTTTTTT. This codes for CASSETVPGELFF. V usage is TRBV2 and J usage is TRBJ2-2; D remains unclear. Per germline, CDR1 SNHLY and CDR2 FYNNEI. The CDR3 contains 13 residues. The V and J ends lost 2 bases and 6 bases respectively, with 7 bases between them. The whole variable domain, remainder taken from reference TRBV2 and TRBJ2-2, is EPEVTQTPSHQVTQMGQEVILRCVPISNHLYFYWYRQILGQKVEFLVSFYNNEISEKSEIFDDQFSVERPDGSNFTLKIRSTKLEDSAMYFCASSETVPGELFFGEGSRLTVL.

This clone was counted once. The chain couples TRBV6-1 to TRBJ1-1; perhaps TRBD1 as D (5 bases). The V end lost 3 bases, the J end lost 7 bases, and 18 bases lay between the germline ends. The CDR3 covers 15 residues. Germline loops: CDR1 MNHNS, CDR2 SASEGT. The chain's CDR3 is CASSDWGRIDFEAFF. The CDR3 bases are TGTGCCAGCAGTGACTGGGGCCGGATTGATTTTGAAGCTTTCTTT.

This clone was seen a few times. This chain links TRBV19 with TRBJ1-1, with no clear D. The CDR3 covers 13 residues. V was clipped by 4 bases and J by 3 bases, with 9 bases between them. CDR1 is LNHDA, CDR2 SQIVND, per germline (reference sequence). CDR3 in DNA: TGTGCCAGTAGTACCGACCGGGACACTGAAGCTTTCTTT. As protein: CASSTDRDTEAFF.

J is TRBJ1-1 and V is TRBV6-4; weak D call: TRBD1 (6 bases). Germline V gives CDR1 MRHNA, CDR2 SNTAGT. Trimming pared 5 bases from V and 4 bases from J, leaving 14 bases between. The CDR3 has 14 residues. CDR3 sequence reads: CASSKDSWSTEAFF. DNA of the CDR3: TGTGCCAGCAGTAAGGACAGTTGGAGCACTGAAGCTTTCTTT.

A single count supports this clone. The chain uses TRBV28 and TRBJ2-7, with D maybe TRBD1 (5 bases). In germline, CDR1 is MDHEN, CDR2 SYDVKM. V gave up 3 bases and J gave up 9 bases, with 21 bases separating them. The CDR3 has 15 residues. The CDR3 loop reads CASSLNGAMDILQYF. The CDR3 DNA sequence: TGTGCCAGCAGTTTGAATGGGGCTATGGACATTCTGCAGTACTTC.

CDR3 in DNA: TGTGCCAGCAGTTTGGGAGGGGGGCAGGATCAGCCCCAGCATTTT. This gives the protein CASSLGGGQDQPQHF. The chain has TRBV6-5 and TRBJ1-5; D perhaps matches TRBD1 (6 bases). The germline V and J ends were trimmed by 4 bases and 5 bases, with 15 bases remaining between them. CDR1 is MNHEY, CDR2 SVGAGI, per germline. The length of the CDR3 is 15 residues.

A single count supports this clone. This chain joins TRBV5-1 and TRBJ1-2; the match to TRBD1 covers 12 bases. The CDR3 has 16 residues. V was pared by 2 bases and J by 3 bases, with 5 bases of the junction left unmatched. CDR1 and CDR2 (germline): SGHRS, YFSETQ. CDR3 sequence (DNA): TGCGCCAGCAGCTTATCCGGGACAGGGGGCGACTATGGCTACACCTTC. Translating gives CASSLSGTGGDYGYTF.

The chain is built from TRBV2 and TRBJ2-5, with D possibly TRBD2 on 8 matching bases. Germline CDR1 reads SNHLY; CDR2 reads FYNNEI. Trimming removed 10 bases at V and 1 base at J, with 19 bases between. This CDR3 is built from 15 residues. The DNA of the CDR3 is TGTGCCACCGGGGGGACTAGGGGGCCCCAAGAGACCCAGTACTTC. It codes for CATGGTRGPQETQYF.

The J gene is TRBJ2-3, the V gene TRBV5-1; 10 bases map to TRBD2. J was trimmed by 2 bases and V by 4 bases; bases with no gene match: 7. The CDR3 runs to 16 residues. The germline V gene encodes CDR1 SGHRS and CDR2 YFSETQ. The CDR3 DNA is TGCGCCAGCAGCACCGGACTAGCGGTTGTCACAGATACGCAGTATTTT. It encodes CASSTGLAVVTDTQYF.

The chain recombines TRBV5-1 with TRBJ1-1; 11 bases fit TRBD1. V was pared by 3 bases and J by 2 bases, with 3 bases of the junction left unmatched. Germline V gene data show CDR1 as SGHRS and CDR2 as YFSETQ. The CDR3 loop spans 15 amino acids. This CDR3 is CASSWGQGGNTEAFF. The CDR3 region has the DNA TGCGCCAGCAGCTGGGGACAGGGGGGTAACACTGAAGCTTTCTTT.